This record covers a single T cell receptor (beta chain). No antigen is known for it. The germline V gene has CDR1 KGHSH and CDR2 LQKENI. Trimming shortened V by 2 bases and J by 1 base, and 11 bases separated the two germline ends. The CDR3 is made up of 15 amino acids. This record belongs to a study of T cell repertoires in cytomegalovirus infection. As for the study in general: Selected CMV epitopes included recently identified HLA-C-restricted ones as well as well-studied HLA-B-restricted ones. From public TCR beta signatures came an indication of both CMV infection and matching HLA type.

MiXCR, applied by TCRdb to the reads, yields one record per CDR3 protein. The sample contains some 350,000 distinct CDR3 sequences, just under 30% of which appear only once. The study, taken as a whole, reports: Clonotypes of TCR beta that were HLA-C-restricted and CMV-specific dominated the ex vivo response. People with CMV and the relevant HLA were identified by cumulative public TCR beta family frequency.

The TCR originated in a human donor in good health (CMV status not recorded). Some clones in this sample may be carry-over from other donors' samples. Material: cultured PBMCs, obtained from culture after CMV antigen stimulation. V usage is TRBV18 and J usage is TRBJ1-1, with a tentative D call TRBD1 (5 bases). The CDR3 DNA follows: TGTGCCAGCTCACCAGAGCAGGGATGGAACACTGAAGCTTTCTTT. This gives the protein CASSPEQGWNTEAFF.